This T cell receptor (beta chain) came from a study of Ad26.COV2.S vaccination and SARS-CoV-2 variants. Study-wide context: In the COV1001 trial, the donor was in the Ad26.COV2.S arm. Participants got Ad26.COV2.S intramuscularly, once or twice 56 days apart. Study-level results: The TCR-based breadth and depth measures might underestimate overall T cell responses.

This clone occurred many times. Antigen unknown. Treatment of the sample: some 19 received Ad26.COV2.S at low or high dose, single or two shots; roughly 5 received placebo; per-sample allocation not given. After the first vaccine or placebo injection, samples were drawn on day 63. Spike of the Wuhan-strain SARS-CoV-2 was expressed by an Ad26 vector, which formed the vaccine. Here immunoSEQ multiplex PCR was the method, and the copy in TCRdb shows in-frame clones only, minus some. The data contain about 680,000 clones, around 92% of them seen just once; the ten biggest clones take up roughly 1.5%. After removal of 4 bases from V and 0 bases from J, the junction contained 5 bases not matched to a gene. CDR3 length: 18 amino acids. CDR1 and CDR2 (germline): LGHDT, YNNKEL (reference sequence).

The chain uses TRBV3-1 (or the pseudogene TRBV3-2) and TRBJ2-4; 14 positions match TRBD2. The clonotype originates from a person between 18 and 60 years old who received the Ad26.COV2.S COVID-19 vaccine or a placebo. The sample consisted of peripheral blood, taken in a trial of Ad26.COV2.S vaccine versus placebo. Here the CDR3 DNA reads TGTGCCAGCAGCCGGGGGACTAGCGGGGGAGTAGCCAAAAACATTCAGTACTTC. Translating gives CASSRGTSGGVAKNIQYF.